The next 29 T cell receptor beta chains were all read from a single sample in a study of T cell responses to AZD1222 COVID-19 vaccine (dated by TCRdb to about 2021). The library was made by the immunoSEQ multiplex PCR assay. TCRdb holds this immuneACCESS table with in-frame rearrangements only. Some clones are missing; in checked studies, unresolved V genes explain under half, and the rest has no known cause. This sample lists roughly 130,000 clones; about 90% were detected once. The ten largest clones add up to approximately 1.5% of the sample. The time point label, as the study defines it: baseline before first vaccination. The input for sequencing was peripheral blood, taken on day 0 of AZD1222 vaccination. The source is an adult in good health.

The chain joins TRBV5-8 to TRBJ1-1; D might be TRBD1 (5 bases). Germline V gene lookup returns CDR1 SGHTS and CDR2 YDEGEE. V lost 4 bases to trimming and J lost 1 base, with 14 bases between them. CDR3 size: 15 residues. The CDR3 here is CASSPGGTANTEAFF. CDR3 coding DNA: TGTGCCAGCAGCCCTGGAGGGACTGCGAACACTGAAGCTTTCTTT.

In this sample, this clone turned up a few times. The chain has TRBV28 and TRBJ1-5; 7 nucleotides align to TRBD1. The CDR3 is 14 amino acids. Germline V gene sequence: CDR1 MDHEN, CDR2 SYDVKM. The V and J ends lost 3 bases and 7 bases, in that order; junction bases with no gene match: 6. CDR3 amino acids: CASSLNRGNQPQHF. The CDR3 region has the DNA TGTGCCAGCAGTTTGAACAGGGGTAACCAGCCCCAGCATTTT.

This clone was detected only a few times. This CDR3 reads CASSQDGGGNKAFF. For the CDR3, the DNA is TGCGCCAGCAGCCAAGATGGGGGCGGGAACAAGGCTTTCTTT. V and J are TRBV4-3 and TRBJ1-1, with D perhaps TRBD1 (6 bases). Germline loops: CDR1 LGHNA, CDR2 YSLEER. The CDR3 extends over 14 amino acids. The V gene lost 0 bases and the J gene lost 11 bases, with 16 bases spanning the gap.

The genes are TRBV7-9 and TRBJ1-2; possible D gene TRBD1, 5 bases. V gave up 5 bases and J gave up 7 bases, with 23 bases separating them. The CDR3 is 16 amino acids. Germline V gene sequence: CDR1 SEHNR, CDR2 FQNEAQ (reference sequence). The CDR3 region is CASSPTDTREDSGYTF. In nucleotides, the CDR3 is TGTGCCAGCAGCCCGACGGACACCCGTGAGGATAGTGGCTACACCTTC.

This clone showed up just a few times. The V and J genes are TRBV19 and TRBJ1-2, with unresolved D. Trimming took 4 bases from V and 4 from J, leaving 7 bases between them. This CDR3 comprises 12 residues. Germline CDR1 is LNHDA and CDR2 is SQIVND (reference sequence). The CDR3 region is CASSTEFYGYTF. In DNA, the CDR3 is TGTGCCAGTAGTACGGAATTCTATGGCTACACCTTC.

The V and J genes are TRBV6-2 or TRBV6-3 and TRBJ1-1; D is uncertain. The CDR3 is 14 residues long. The germline gives CDR1 MNHEY, CDR2 SVGEGT. Trimming shortened V by 5 bases and J by 0 bases, and 10 bases separated the two germline ends. Here the CDR3 reads CASSLHGMNTEAFF. The DNA for the CDR3 is TGTGCCAGCAGTCTACATGGGATGAACACTGAAGCTTTCTTT.

The chain joins TRBV2 to TRBJ1-6, with D unresolved. CDR1 and CDR2 from the germline V gene are SNHLY and FYNNEI. The germline V and J ends were trimmed by 6 bases and 5 bases, with 11 bases remaining between them. The CDR3 runs to 14 residues. The CDR3 DNA is TGTGCCAGCAGCTCCACAGTTAATAATTCACCCCTCCACTTT. Protein: CASSSTVNNSPLHF.

The chain has TRBV11-3 and TRBJ2-3; D not resolved. V lost 1 base and J 2 bases, leaving 10 bases between the germline ends. Germline V gives CDR1 SGHNT, CDR2 YENEEA. The CDR3 runs 15 residues. The chain's CDR3 is CASSLGQRFTDTQYF. The CDR3 bases are TGTGCCAGCAGCTTAGGGCAGCGATTCACAGATACGCAGTATTTT.

The gene calls are TRBV7-9 and TRBJ1-1; D might be TRBD1 (5 bases). Trimming cost V 1 base and J 1 base, with 10 bases left between them. Germline V gives CDR1 SEHNR, CDR2 FQNEAQ (reference sequence). There are 15 residues in the CDR3. CDR3 amino acids: CASSLEGNRNTEAFF. The DNA for the CDR3 is TGTGCCAGCAGCTTAGAGGGGAACCGGAACACTGAAGCTTTCTTT.

The genes are TRBV7-2 and TRBJ1-3; D is ambiguous. The length of the CDR3 is 15 residues. CDR1 and CDR2 from the germline V gene are SGHTA and FQGNSA. V dropped 1 base and J dropped 0 bases, with 7 bases sitting between them. CDR3 loop: CASSLGMSSGNTIYF. The CDR3 region has the DNA TGTGCCAGCAGCTTAGGAATGAGCTCTGGAAACACCATATATTTT.

CDR3 residues: CASSQDPRGEAFF. CDR3 bases: TGCGCCAGCAGCCAAGATCCCAGGGGAGAAGCTTTCTTT. V is TRBV4-1 and J is TRBJ1-1; D might be TRBD1 (6 bases). This CDR3 comprises 13 residues. Trimming removed 0 bases at V and 8 bases at J, with 10 bases between. The germline CDR1 and CDR2 sequences are MGHRA and YSYEKL.

A single count supports this clone. CDR3 sequence reads: CASTPDQSYNSPLHF. CDR3 DNA: TGTGCCAGCACCCCCGACCAGTCCTATAATTCACCCCTCCACTTT. This chain joins TRBV6-5 and TRBJ1-6, with D unclear. Germline-derived CDR1 and CDR2 are MNHEY and SVGAGI. This CDR3 is 15 amino acids long. V was shortened by 7 bases and J by 1 base, with 11 bases between the two germline ends.

The chain recombines TRBV9 with TRBJ2-5, with a tentative D call TRBD2 (6 bases). The CDR3 totals 15 residues. The germline CDR1 and CDR2 sequences are SGDLS and YYNGEE. The germline V and J ends were trimmed by 0 bases and 2 bases, with 11 bases remaining between them. The DNA of the CDR3 is TGTGCCAGCAGCGTAGGGCCGGGGGATCAAGAGACCCAGTACTTC. Translating gives CASSVGPGDQETQYF.

V gene TRBV7-9 combines with J gene TRBJ2-7, with 8 nucleotides matching TRBD1. CDR3 length: 14 amino acids. Germline V gene lookup returns CDR1 SEHNR and CDR2 FQNEAQ (reference sequence). Losses at the gene ends were 3 bases for V and 2 bases for J; bases not matched to a gene: 3. The chain's CDR3 is CASSFGQGPYEQYF. The CDR3 nucleotides are TGTGCCAGCAGCTTCGGACAGGGCCCCTACGAGCAGTACTTC.

The chain's CDR3 is CASSLRDTSTDTQYF. The CDR3 coding sequence is TGTGCCAGCAGCTTAAGGGACACCAGCACAGATACGCAGTATTTT. This chain links TRBV7-9 with TRBJ2-3, with a tentative D call TRBD1 (6 bases). The CDR3 length is 15 residues. Trimming took 2 bases from V and 0 from J, leaving 9 bases between them. CDR1 is SEHNR, CDR2 FQNEAQ, per germline (reference sequence).

The V call is TRBV7-2, the J call TRBJ1-1, with TRBD1 identical over 9 bases. CDR1 is SGHTA, CDR2 FQGNSA, per germline. The CDR3 length is 16 residues. Trimming at V came to 5 bases and at J to 2 bases, leaving 9 bases not matched to a gene. This chain's CDR3 is CASSTPGQGFNTEAFF. CDR3 DNA sequence: TGTGCCAGCAGCACACCGGGACAGGGTTTTAACACTGAAGCTTTCTTT.

V is TRBV6-5 and J is TRBJ2-1, with 10 bases aligning to TRBD1. CDR3 length equals 14 residues. Germline V gene sequence: CDR1 MNHEY, CDR2 SVGAGI. V shed 2 bases, J shed 7 bases, and the junction held 2 bases outside the gene matches. The CDR3 bases are TGTGCCAGCAGTTACACGGACAGGGGGAATGAGCAGTTCTTC. Encoded protein: CASSYTDRGNEQFF.

The chain employs TRBV7-3 and TRBJ1-2; D is possibly TRBD1 (5 bases). The V gene's germline CDR1 is SGHTA and CDR2 FQGTGA. The CDR3 consists of 11 residues. The V end lost 4 bases, the J end lost 6 bases, and 6 bases lay between the germline ends. Here the CDR3 reads CASSSGNGYTF. DNA of the CDR3: TGTGCCAGCAGCTCAGGGAATGGCTACACCTTC.

This chain connects TRBV4-1 to TRBJ2-6; tentatively, D is TRBD1 or TRBD2 (5 bases each). The germline V gene has CDR1 MGHRA and CDR2 YSYEKL. V was trimmed by 5 bases and J by 4 bases, leaving 24 bases between them. The CDR3 has 19 amino acids. Here the CDR3 reads CASSFQRQRGLTGANVLTF. CDR3 nucleotides: TGCGCCAGCAGCTTTCAAAGACAGCGCGGGCTGACGGGGGCCAACGTCCTGACTTTC.

The chain links TRBV18 to TRBJ1-3; D remains ambiguous. Trimming left V 0 bases short and J 4 bases short, with 19 bases between. The CDR3 spans 18 residues. CDR1 KGHSH and CDR2 LQKENI come from the germline V gene. The CDR3: CASSPPGVGPRLGNTIYF. CDR3 nucleotide sequence: TGTGCCAGCTCACCACCGGGCGTCGGACCACGGTTAGGAAACACCATATATTTT.

This chain uses TRBV2 with TRBJ1-1, with D perhaps TRBD1 (6 bases). Looked up from germline, CDR1 is SNHLY and CDR2 is FYNNEI. This CDR3 comprises 15 residues. The V and J ends lost 4 bases and 0 bases respectively, with 12 bases between them. The CDR3 DNA reads as TGTGCCAGCAGTGGGCAGGGGATCATGAACACTGAAGCTTTCTTT. Encoded protein: CASSGQGIMNTEAFF.

This sequence joins TRBV18 and TRBJ2-7; TRBD1 agrees at 7 bases. The CDR3 sequence is 13 residues long. With V trimmed by 3 bases and J by 6 bases, 5 bases remained unmatched. Germline assignment: CDR1 KGHSH and CDR2 LQKENI. The CDR3 region is CASSPTGIGEQYF. The CDR3 DNA sequence: TGTGCCAGCTCACCGACAGGGATCGGCGAGCAGTACTTC.

This chain uses TRBV2 with TRBJ2-3, with 9 bases identical to TRBD2. Germline values: CDR1 SNHLY, CDR2 FYNNEI. After removal of 6 bases from V and 2 bases from J, the junction contained 9 bases not matched to a gene. The CDR3 spans 16 residues. The CDR3 sequence is CASSPRPSGVTDTQYF. The CDR3 DNA is TGTGCCAGCAGCCCCCGGCCTAGCGGGGTCACAGATACGCAGTATTTT.

This clone has a handful of counts. The genes are TRBV6-5 and TRBJ2-3, with 11 bases identical to TRBD2. Germline V CDR1 and CDR2: MNHEY, SVGAGI. The V gene end was trimmed by 8 bases and the J gene end by 2 bases; junction bases not matched to a gene: 6. This CDR3 region has 15 residues. Written as DNA, the CDR3 is TGTGCCAGCTCCTTAGCGGGGGGGTTCACAGATACGCAGTATTTT. Encoded protein: CASSLAGGFTDTQYF.

The V gene is TRBV7-9, the J gene TRBJ1-5; D possibly corresponds to TRBD1 (5 bases). V was trimmed by 2 bases and J by 0 bases, leaving 8 bases between them. This CDR3 contains 15 residues. Germline values: CDR1 SEHNR, CDR2 FQNEAQ (reference sequence). The CDR3, as DNA: TGTGCCAGCAGCTTACAGGGCGGTAGCAATCAGCCCCAGCATTTT. Translation: CASSLQGGSNQPQHF.

The chain employs TRBV5-6 and TRBJ2-2, with 7 bases matching TRBD2. The V gene end was trimmed by 0 bases and the J gene end by 5 bases; junction bases not matched to a gene: 4. The CDR3 is made up of 15 amino acids. The V gene's germline CDR1 is SGHDT and CDR2 YYEEEE. For the CDR3, the DNA is TGTGCCAGCAGCTTGGGACTAGCCGGGACCGGGGAGCTGTTTTTT. It encodes CASSLGLAGTGELFF.

V is TRBV28 and J is TRBJ1-1; D is perhaps TRBD1 (5 bases). Germline CDR1 and CDR2: MDHEN and SYDVKM. CDR3 size: 14 residues. V was cut by 4 bases and J by 7 bases, with 16 bases left in between. The CDR3 DNA is TGTGCCAGCAGTTCGATATTACAGGTAAATGAAGCTTTCTTT. Translated: CASSSILQVNEAFF.

J is TRBJ1-1 and V is TRBV7-9; D might be TRBD1 (5 bases). Germline lookup yields CDR1 SEHNR and CDR2 FQNEAQ (reference sequence). Trimming shortened V by 0 bases and J by 2 bases, and 10 bases separated the two germline ends. The CDR3 extends over 15 amino acids. Written as DNA, the CDR3 is TGTGCCAGCAGCTTAGCGATGGGGCCTAACACTGAAGCTTTCTTT. It encodes CASSLAMGPNTEAFF.

J is TRBJ1-1 and V is TRBV7-3; 10 nucleotides match TRBD1. V lost 4 bases, J lost 3 bases, and 2 bases stayed unmatched. Germline loops: CDR1 SGHTA, CDR2 FQGTGA. This CDR3 has 14 amino acids. CDR3 DNA: TGTGCCAGCAGCTCGACAGGGGGCTACACTGAAGCTTTCTTT. Its translation: CASSSTGGYTEAFF.